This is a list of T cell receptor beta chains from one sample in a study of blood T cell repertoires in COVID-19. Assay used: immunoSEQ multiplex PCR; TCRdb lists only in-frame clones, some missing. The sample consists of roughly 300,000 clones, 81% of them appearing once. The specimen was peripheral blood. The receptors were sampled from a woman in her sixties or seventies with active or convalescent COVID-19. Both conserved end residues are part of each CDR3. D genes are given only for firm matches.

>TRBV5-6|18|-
CASSLGQGGGVQVQPQHF
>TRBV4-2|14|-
CASSQDRLPETQYF
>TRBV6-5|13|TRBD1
CASNSDRVQPQHF
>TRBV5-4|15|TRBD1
CASSRDSSSGNTIYF
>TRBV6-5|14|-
CASSNQGFPYEQYF
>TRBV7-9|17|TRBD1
CASSLSIGTDSGNTIYF
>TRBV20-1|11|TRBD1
CSGQGAYEQYF
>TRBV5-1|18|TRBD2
CASSPRTSGGHLQETQYF
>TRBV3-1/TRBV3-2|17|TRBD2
CASSLPLAGAATGELFF
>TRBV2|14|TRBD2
CASATSGVPDTQYF
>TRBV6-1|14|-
CASSQAEVPNEQFF
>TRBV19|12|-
CATHVGNSPLHF
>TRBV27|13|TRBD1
CASSASQGADQYF
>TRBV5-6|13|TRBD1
CASIGQGPDTQYF
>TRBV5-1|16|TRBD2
CASSLGGSGGQETQYF
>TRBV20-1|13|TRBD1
CSASRGPKEKLFF
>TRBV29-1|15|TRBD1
CSVSRDRVNTGELFF
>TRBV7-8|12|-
CASSPPLQPQHF
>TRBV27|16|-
CASSRAGRPTNYGYTF
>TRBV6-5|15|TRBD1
CASSGGQGWNQPQHF
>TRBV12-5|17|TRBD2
CASGFSLAGDKVNIQYF
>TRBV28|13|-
CASSLTAGAEAFF